Following are 14 T cell receptor beta chains from one sample sequenced in a study of cytomegalovirus exposure and HLA in healthy donors. Both 60 Vbeta primers and 13 Jbeta primers went into the PCR. The table came from immunoSEQ multiplex PCR; TCRdb's copy has only in-frame clones and leaves some out. This sample has about 190,000 clones, with roughly four fifths found just once. Sequencing was done on a sample of PBMCs. These receptors came from a woman aged 45-59 years in good health and CMV-seropositive.

V and J are TRBV19 and TRBJ2-7; D is ambiguous. Germline lookup yields CDR1 LNHDA and CDR2 SQIVND (reference sequence). This CDR3 contains 12 residues. The V end was cut by 8 bases, the J end by 4 bases, with 12 bases between. CDR3 sequence reads: CASSTAGYEQYF. The CDR3 DNA follows: TGTGCCAGTTCGACTGCCGGGTACGAGCAGTACTTC. The complete variable domain, with remaining parts taken from reference TRBV19 and TRBJ2-7, reads DGGITQSPKYLFRKEGQNVTLSCEQNLNHDAMYWYRQDPGQGLRLIYYSQIVNDFQKGDIAEGYSVSREKKESFPLTVTSAQKNPTAFYLCASSTAGYEQYFGPGTRLTVT.

The chain employs TRBV6-5 and TRBJ2-4; D is uncertain. The V and J ends lost 4 bases and 2 bases respectively, with 15 bases between them. Germline values: CDR1 MNHEY, CDR2 SVGAGI. The CDR3 sequence is 16 residues long. CDR3: CASSSPRGSTKNIQYF. As DNA, the CDR3 is TGTGCCAGCAGTTCGCCCCGCGGCAGCACCAAAAACATTCAGTACTTC.

The rearrangement joins TRBV6-5 to TRBJ1-2; the D gene is possibly TRBD1 (5 bases). The CDR3 consists of 14 residues. The V gene's germline CDR1 is MNHEY and CDR2 SVGAGI. Trimming removed 2 bases at V and 6 bases at J, with 13 bases between. The CDR3 is CASSYLAGRDGYTF. The CDR3, as DNA: TGTGCCAGCAGTTACCTGGCAGGGAGGGATGGCTACACCTTC.

A few counts support this clone. A read error may explain this, as a much larger clone is one base away. This chain uses TRBV7-3 with TRBJ1-1; no clear D. The germline V gene encodes CDR1 SGHTA and CDR2 FQGTGA. The V end lost 5 bases, the J end lost 0 bases, and 7 bases lay between the germline ends. CDR3 size: 13 residues. CDR3 amino acids: CASSVDMNTEAFF. CDR3 sequence (DNA): TGTGCCAGCAGCGTCGACATGAACACTGAAGCTTTCTTT.

The CDR3 DNA sequence: TGTGCCAGCAGCTTCGGGTACCAAGAGACCCAGTACTTC. Its translation is CASSFGYQETQYF. The chain uses TRBV7-3 and TRBJ2-5; D not certain. The CDR3 is made up of 13 amino acids. V lost 3 bases and J lost 0, with 5 bases in between. CDR1 SGHTA and CDR2 FQGTGA come from the germline V gene.

This chain uses TRBV5-6 with TRBJ2-7; a possible D gene is TRBD1 (6 bases). The germline V gene encodes CDR1 SGHDT and CDR2 YYEEEE. V was trimmed by 0 bases and J by 5 bases, leaving 15 bases between them. The CDR3 contains 15 residues. CDR3 DNA: TGTGCCAGCAGCTTGGGGCAGGGGTTTTCCCACGAGCAGTACTTC. This codes for CASSLGQGFSHEQYF.

The J gene is TRBJ2-5, the V gene TRBV5-1; 7 bases agree with TRBD2. Germline CDR1 reads SGHRS; CDR2 reads YFSETQ. The V segment lost 3 bases and the J segment 2 bases; nucleotides outside the gene matches: 7. The CDR3 loop spans 15 amino acids. As DNA, the CDR3 is TGCGCCAGCAGCTCTATTCTAGCGGAGCAAGAGACCCAGTACTTC. The encoded protein is CASSSILAEQETQYF.

The V gene is TRBV29-1, the J gene TRBJ2-3; 9 bases are a match to TRBD2. Germline CDR1 reads SQVTM; CDR2 reads ANQGSEA. J gave up 0 bases and V 5 bases, and 3 bases lay outside the gene matches. The CDR3 has 14 residues. CDR3 residues: CSVTLAGSTDTQYF. The CDR3 nucleotides are TGCAGCGTTACCCTAGCGGGGAGCACAGATACGCAGTATTTT.

The genes are TRBV9 and TRBJ2-5; 11 bases map to TRBD2. The ends lost 3 bases at V and 5 bases at J; junction bases unmatched: 9. Germline-derived CDR1 and CDR2 are SGDLS and YYNGEE. The CDR3 spans 16 residues. The CDR3 nucleotides are TGTGCCAGCAGCGCCCTAGCGGGGGGCGTCCGGGAGACCCAGTACTTC. This encodes CASSALAGGVRETQYF.

The rearrangement uses TRBV5-1 and TRBJ2-5; a possible D gene is TRBD2 (5 bases). The CDR3 totals 14 residues. The germline V gene has CDR1 SGHRS and CDR2 YFSETQ. The V and J ends lost 4 bases and 1 base respectively, with 11 bases between them. The CDR3: CASSEGGPQETQYF. For the CDR3, the DNA is TGCGCCAGCAGCGAGGGCGGACCCCAAGAGACCCAGTACTTC.

CDR3 coding DNA: TGTGCCAGCAGCTTGTTTACAGATCTTTCCAATCAGCCCCAGCATTTT. Translating gives CASSLFTDLSNQPQHF. The chain links TRBV5-5 to TRBJ1-5; no firm D call. This CDR3 is built from 16 residues. Germline V gene data show CDR1 as SGHKS and CDR2 as YYEKEE (reference sequence). The germline V and J ends were trimmed by 1 base and 3 bases, with 14 bases remaining between them.

This clone was counted only a few times. The chain uses TRBV6-6 and TRBJ2-7; the match to TRBD1 covers 8 bases. Germline V gives CDR1 MNHNY, CDR2 SVGAGI (reference sequence). J gave up 2 bases and V 0 bases, and 0 bases lay outside the gene matches. The CDR3 sequence is 14 residues long. CDR3 protein: CASSYSQGAYEQYF. The CDR3 DNA reads as TGTGCCAGCAGTTACTCACAGGGGGCCTACGAGCAGTACTTC.

The J gene is TRBJ1-1, the V gene TRBV4-2, with TRBD1 identical over 8 bases. Germline CDR1 reads LGHNA; CDR2 reads YNFKEQ. The CDR3 sequence is 14 residues long. V was pared by 4 bases and J by 1 base, with 2 bases of the junction left unmatched. This CDR3 reads CASSLGTGNTEAFF. The CDR3 bases are TGTGCCAGCAGCCTCGGGACAGGGAACACTGAAGCTTTCTTT.

This chain connects TRBV19 to TRBJ1-1; 10 bases align to TRBD1. The CDR3 runs to 16 residues. V gave up 7 bases and J gave up 5 bases; unmatched junction bases: 13. The V gene's germline CDR1 is LNHDA and CDR2 SQIVND (reference sequence). This CDR3 is CASKQSTGGSGTEAFF. CDR3 bases: TGTGCCAGTAAACAATCGACAGGGGGCTCGGGGACTGAAGCTTTCTTT.